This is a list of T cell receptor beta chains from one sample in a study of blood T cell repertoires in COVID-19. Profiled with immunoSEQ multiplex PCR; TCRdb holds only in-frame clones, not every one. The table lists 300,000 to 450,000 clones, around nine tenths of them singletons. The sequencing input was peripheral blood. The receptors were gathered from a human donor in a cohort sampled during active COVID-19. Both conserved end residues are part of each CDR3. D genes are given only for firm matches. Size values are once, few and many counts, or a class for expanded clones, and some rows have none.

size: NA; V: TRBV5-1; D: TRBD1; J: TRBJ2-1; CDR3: CASSQQGAYNEQFF; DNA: TGCGCCAGCAGCCAACAGGGGGCGTATAATGAGCAGTTCTTC
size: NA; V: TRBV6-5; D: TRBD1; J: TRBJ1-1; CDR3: CASTRDRVNTEAFF; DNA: TGTGCCAGCACCCGGGACAGGGTGAACACTGAAGCTTTCTTT
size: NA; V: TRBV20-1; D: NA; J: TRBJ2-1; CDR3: CSRDRNNEQFF; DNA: TGCAGCCGAGACAGAAACAATGAGCAGTTCTTC
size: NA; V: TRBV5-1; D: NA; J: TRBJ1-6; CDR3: CASSLGLGGSSSSYNSPLHF; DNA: TGCGCCAGCAGCTTGGGGCTGGGGGGGAGCAGCAGCTCCTATAATTCACCCCTCCACTTT
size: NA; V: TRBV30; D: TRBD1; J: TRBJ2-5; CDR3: CAWDRVAETQYF; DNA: TGTGCCTGGGACAGGGTTGCGGAGACCCAGTACTTC
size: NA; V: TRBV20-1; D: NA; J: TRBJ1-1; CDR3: CSKLKNTEAFF; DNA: TGCAGTAAATTAAAGAACACTGAAGCTTTCTTT
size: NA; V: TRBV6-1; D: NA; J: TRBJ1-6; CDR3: CASSDLNSPLHF; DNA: TGTGCCAGCAGTGATCTTAATTCACCCCTCCACTTT
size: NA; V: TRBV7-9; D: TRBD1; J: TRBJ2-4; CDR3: CASSQDRDKNIQYF; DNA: TGTGCCAGCAGTCAGGACAGGGACAAAAACATTCAGTACTTC
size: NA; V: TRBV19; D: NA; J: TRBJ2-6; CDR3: CASSTGSGANVLTF; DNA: TGTGCCAGTAGTACAGGGTCTGGGGCCAACGTCCTGACTTTC
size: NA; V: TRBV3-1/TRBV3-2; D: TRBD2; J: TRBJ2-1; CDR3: CASSRSSGVYNEQFF; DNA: TGTGCCAGCAGCCGCTCTAGCGGGGTCTACAATGAGCAGTTCTTC
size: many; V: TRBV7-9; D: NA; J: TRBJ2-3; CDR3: CASSFGTPITDTQYF; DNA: TGTGCCAGCAGCTTCGGGACACCTATCACAGATACGCAGTATTTT
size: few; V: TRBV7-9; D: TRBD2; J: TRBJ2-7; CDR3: CASSPHFSSGRRMYEQYF; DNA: TGTGCCAGCAGCCCCCATTTCTCAAGCGGGAGGAGGATGTACGAGCAGTACTTC
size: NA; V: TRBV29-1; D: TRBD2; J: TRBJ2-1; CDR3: CSVAHSGSREQFF; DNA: TGCAGCGTTGCCCATAGCGGGAGTCGTGAGCAGTTCTTC
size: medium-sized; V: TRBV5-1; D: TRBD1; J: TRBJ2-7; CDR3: CASSLDRGAHYEQYF; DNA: TGCGCCAGCAGCTTGGACAGGGGGGCCCACTACGAGCAGTACTTC
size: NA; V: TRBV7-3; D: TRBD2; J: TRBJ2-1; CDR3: CASSLTSGVYNEQFF; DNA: TGTGCCAGCAGCTTAACTAGCGGGGTATACAATGAGCAGTTCTTC
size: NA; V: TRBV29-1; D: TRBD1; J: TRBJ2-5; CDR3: CSVDGGQGRETQYF; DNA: TGCAGCGTTGATGGCGGACAGGGGCGAGAGACCCAGTACTTC
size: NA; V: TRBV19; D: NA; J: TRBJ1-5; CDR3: CASRFGFHQPQHF; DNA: TGTGCCAGTCGTTTCGGGTTTCATCAGCCCCAGCATTTT
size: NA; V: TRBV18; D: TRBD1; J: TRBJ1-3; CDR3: CASSPPGQVPSGNTIYF; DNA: TGTGCCAGCTCACCACCGGGACAGGTCCCCTCTGGAAACACCATATATTTT
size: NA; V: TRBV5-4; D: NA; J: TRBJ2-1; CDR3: CASSLGANNEQFF; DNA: TGTGCCAGCAGCTTGGGGGCCAACAATGAGCAGTTCTTC
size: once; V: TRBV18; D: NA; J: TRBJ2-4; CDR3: CASSPGLVELNIQYF; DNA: TGTGCCAGCTCACCTGGTCTAGTCGAGTTAAACATTCAGTACTTC
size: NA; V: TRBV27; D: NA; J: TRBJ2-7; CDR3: CASGALTGSYEQYF; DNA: TGTGCCAGCGGAGCCCTGACTGGATCCTACGAGCAGTACTTC
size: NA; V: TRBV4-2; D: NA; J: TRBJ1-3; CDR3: CASSQASSGNTIYF; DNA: TGTGCCAGCAGCCAAGCGTCGTCTGGAAACACCATATATTTT
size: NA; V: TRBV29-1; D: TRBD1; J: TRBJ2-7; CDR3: CSVHRDRNEQYF; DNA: TGCAGCGTCCACCGGGACAGGAACGAGCAGTACTTC
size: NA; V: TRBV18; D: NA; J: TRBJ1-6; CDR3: CASSPRANSPLHF; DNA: TGTGCCAGCTCACCACGGGCGAATTCACCCCTCCACTTT
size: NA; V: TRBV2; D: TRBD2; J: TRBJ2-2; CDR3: CASSLRLAGVTGELFF; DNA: TGTGCCAGCAGTTTACGACTAGCGGGAGTCACCGGGGAGCTGTTTTTT
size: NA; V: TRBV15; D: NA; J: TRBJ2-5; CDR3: CATSRDRTGETQYF; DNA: TGTGCCACCAGCAGAGATAGGACGGGGGAGACCCAGTACTTC
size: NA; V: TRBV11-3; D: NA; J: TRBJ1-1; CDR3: CASSLDGPQGTEAFF; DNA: TGTGCCAGCAGCTTAGATGGCCCTCAGGGGACTGAAGCTTTCTTT
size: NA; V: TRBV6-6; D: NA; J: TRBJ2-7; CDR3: CASSYRAGESYEQYF; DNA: TGTGCCAGCAGTTACAGGGCAGGGGAATCCTACGAGCAGTACTTC
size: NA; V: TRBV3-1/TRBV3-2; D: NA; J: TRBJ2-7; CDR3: CASSPSDSYEQYF; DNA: TGTGCCAGCAGCCCCTCCGACAGCTACGAGCAGTACTTC
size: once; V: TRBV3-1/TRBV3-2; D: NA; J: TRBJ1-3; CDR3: CASSHTGTGNTIYF; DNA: TGTGCCAGCAGCCATACAGGGACTGGAAACACCATATATTTT
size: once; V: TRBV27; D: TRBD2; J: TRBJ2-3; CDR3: CASSLRGLARRDTQYF; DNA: TGTGCCAGCAGTTTACGGGGACTAGCGCGACGGGATACGCAGTATTTT
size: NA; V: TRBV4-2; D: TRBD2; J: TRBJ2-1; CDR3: CASSQVWLAGGLIDEQFF; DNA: TGTGCCAGCAGCCAAGTTTGGCTAGCGGGGGGACTGATCGATGAGCAGTTCTTC
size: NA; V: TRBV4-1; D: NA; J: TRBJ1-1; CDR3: CASSGIIRGTEAFF; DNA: TGCGCCAGCAGCGGGATTATAAGGGGCACTGAAGCTTTCTTT
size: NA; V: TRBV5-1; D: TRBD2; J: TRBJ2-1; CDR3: CASSFGFPGTSLNEQFF; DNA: TGCGCCAGCAGCTTTGGTTTTCCCGGGACTAGTCTGAATGAGCAGTTCTTC
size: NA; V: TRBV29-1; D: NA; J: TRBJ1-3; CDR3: CSAPDSASVDTIYF; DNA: TGCAGCGCCCCGGACAGCGCTTCGGTAGACACCATATATTTT
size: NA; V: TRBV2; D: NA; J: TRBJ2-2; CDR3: CASSLTRGELFF; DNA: TGTGCCAGCAGCCTAACCCGCGGGGAGCTGTTTTTT
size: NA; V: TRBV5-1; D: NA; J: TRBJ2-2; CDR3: CASSLGQSPGELFF; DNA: TGCGCCAGCAGCTTGGGACAGTCCCCCGGGGAGCTGTTTTTT
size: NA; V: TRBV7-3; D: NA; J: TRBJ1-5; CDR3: CASSLSIMGGACQPQHF; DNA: TGTGCCAGCAGCTTATCTATAATGGGGGGAGCGTGCCAGCCCCAGCATTTT
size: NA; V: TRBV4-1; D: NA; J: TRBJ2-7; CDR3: CASSQGTATYEQYF; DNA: TGCGCCAGCAGCCAAGGAACAGCAACCTACGAGCAGTACTTC
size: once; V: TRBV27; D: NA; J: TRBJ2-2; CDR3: CASSRGSGELFF; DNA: TGTGCCAGCAGTAGAGGGTCCGGGGAGCTGTTTTTT
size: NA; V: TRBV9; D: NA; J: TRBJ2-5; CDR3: CASSPANLETQYF; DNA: TGTGCCAGCAGCCCCGCTAATTTGGAGACCCAGTACTTC